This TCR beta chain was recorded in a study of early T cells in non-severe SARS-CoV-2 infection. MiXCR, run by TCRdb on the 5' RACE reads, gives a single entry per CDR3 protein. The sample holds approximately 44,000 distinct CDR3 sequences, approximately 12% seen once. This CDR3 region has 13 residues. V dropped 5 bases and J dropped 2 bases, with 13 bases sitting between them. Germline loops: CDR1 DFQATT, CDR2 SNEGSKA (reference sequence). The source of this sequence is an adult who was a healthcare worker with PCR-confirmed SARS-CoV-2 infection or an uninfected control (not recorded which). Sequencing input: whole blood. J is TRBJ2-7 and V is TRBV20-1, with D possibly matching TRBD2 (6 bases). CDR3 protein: CSARGSNTYEQYF. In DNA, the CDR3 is TGCAGTGCTCGGGGGAGTAATACCTACGAGCAGTACTTC.